These 5 T cell receptor beta chains came from one sample sequenced in a study of blood T cell repertoires in COVID-19. Sequenced by immunoSEQ multiplex PCR; TCRdb stores in-frame clones only, minus some. The sample lists approximately 80,000 clones, under 90% occurring once. The sequencing input was peripheral blood. The receptor set was obtained from an elderly man with acute or convalescent COVID-19.

The chain has TRBV7-3 and TRBJ1-1; 7 nucleotides align to TRBD1. The CDR3 is 13 residues long. Germline V lookup: CDR1 SGHTA, CDR2 FQGTGA. Trimming cost V 5 bases and J 7 bases; bases outside gene matches: 7. Here the CDR3 reads CASSRGQQFEAFF. DNA for the CDR3: TGTGCCAGCAGCAGGGGACAGCAGTTTGAAGCTTTCTTT.

V usage is TRBV7-3 and J usage is TRBJ2-1; 13 nucleotides align to TRBD2. The germline CDR1 and CDR2 sequences are SGHTA and FQGTGA. J lost 6 bases, V lost 5 bases, and 4 bases had no gene match. The length of the CDR3 is 15 residues. The CDR3 DNA reads as TGTGCCAGCAGCCGCGGGACTAGCGGGACCAATGAGCAGTTCTTC. It is translated as CASSRGTSGTNEQFF.

The genes are TRBV7-3 and TRBJ2-1; 10 bases match TRBD1. Germline V gene data show CDR1 as SGHTA and CDR2 as FQGTGA. Trimming removed 5 bases from V and 5 bases from J; junction bases left unmatched: 6. The CDR3 has 15 amino acids. The CDR3 spells CASSIDRGPHNEQFF. As DNA, the CDR3 is TGTGCCAGCAGCATAGACAGGGGGCCCCACAATGAGCAGTTCTTC.

CDR3 loop: CASSFSDSSYTF. CDR3 nucleotides: TGTGCCAGCAGCTTCAGTGACAGCAGCTACACCTTC. The rearrangement links TRBV7-9 to TRBJ1-2; possible D gene TRBD1, 5 bases. This CDR3 has 12 residues. Between the trimmed V and J ends, which lost 3 bases and 9 bases, there was a span of 11 bases. CDR1 SEHNR and CDR2 FQNEAQ come from the germline V gene (reference sequence).

The chain links TRBV5-6 to TRBJ1-3, with a possible D match to TRBD1 (6 bases). V lost 2 bases and J lost 1, with 13 bases in between. Germline V lookup: CDR1 SGHDT, CDR2 YYEEEE. CDR3 length: 16 amino acids. DNA of the CDR3: TGTGCCAGCAGCTTCCGGGACACATTTTCTGGAAACACCATATATTTT. It is translated as CASSFRDTFSGNTIYF.